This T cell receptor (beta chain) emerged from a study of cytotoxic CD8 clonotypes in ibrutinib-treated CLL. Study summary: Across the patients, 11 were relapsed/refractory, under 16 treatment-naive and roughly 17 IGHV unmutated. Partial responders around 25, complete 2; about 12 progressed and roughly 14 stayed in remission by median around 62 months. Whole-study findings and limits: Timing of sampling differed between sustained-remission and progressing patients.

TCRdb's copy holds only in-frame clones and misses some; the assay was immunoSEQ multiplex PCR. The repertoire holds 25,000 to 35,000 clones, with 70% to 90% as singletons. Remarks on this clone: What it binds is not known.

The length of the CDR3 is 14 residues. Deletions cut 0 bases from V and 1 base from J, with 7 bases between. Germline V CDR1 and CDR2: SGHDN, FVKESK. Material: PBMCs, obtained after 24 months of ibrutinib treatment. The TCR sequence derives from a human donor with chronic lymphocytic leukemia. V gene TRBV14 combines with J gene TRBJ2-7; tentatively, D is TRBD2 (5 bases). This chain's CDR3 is CASSQDPGSYEQYF. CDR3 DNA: TGTGCCAGCAGCCAAGATCCGGGATCCTACGAGCAGTACTTC.